These 8 T cell receptor beta chains were all obtained from the same sample, sequenced in a study of beta chain features in type 1 diabetes. Expressed TCRB transcripts were sequenced after all isolated RNA was converted to cDNA. The table came from immunoSEQ multiplex PCR; TCRdb's copy has only in-frame clones and leaves some out. This sample has 300,000 to 350,000 clones, with around a fifth found just once. Material for sequencing was naive CD4+ T cells from blood. The receptors originated from a woman between 18 and 29 years old in good health.

A few counts support this clone. The chain couples TRBV19 to TRBJ2-3; 12 bases are shared with TRBD2. CDR1 and CDR2 from the germline V gene are LNHDA and SQIVND (reference sequence). The CDR3 is 16 amino acids. V dropped 5 bases and J dropped 2; count of bases not matched to a gene: 5. CDR3 coding DNA: TGTGCCAGTAGTTCTGGACTAGCGGGGTTCACAGATACGCAGTATTTT. Amino acids: CASSSGLAGFTDTQYF.

This clone was detected a few times. The chain joins TRBV7-3 to TRBJ1-1, with 9 bases that match TRBD1. V shed 6 bases, J shed 1 base, and the junction held 3 bases outside the gene matches. CDR1 is SGHTA, CDR2 FQGTGA, per germline. CDR3 size: 14 residues. The CDR3 reads CASSLDRGNTEAFF. CDR3 DNA sequence: TGTGCCAGCAGTCTGGACAGGGGGAACACTGAAGCTTTCTTT.

This clone appeared a few times. This chain joins TRBV4-1 and TRBJ2-2; tentatively, D is TRBD1 (5 bases). This CDR3 region has 13 residues. The germline V and J ends were trimmed by 2 bases and 8 bases, with 9 bases remaining between them. CDR1 and CDR2 from the germline V gene are MGHRA and YSYEKL. The CDR3 DNA reads as TGCGCCAGCAGCCAAACCAGGGTTGGGGAGCTGTTTTTT. It codes for CASSQTRVGELFF.

This clone has more than one count but fewer than ten. CDR3 residues: CAILDSGSPNEQFF. CDR3 in DNA: TGTGCCATCTTAGACAGCGGGAGTCCCAATGAGCAGTTCTTC. This chain connects TRBV10-3 to TRBJ2-1, with 8 bases that match TRBD2. The CDR3 totals 14 residues. V was pared by 8 bases and J by 6 bases, with 9 bases of the junction left unmatched. The germline gives CDR1 ENHRY, CDR2 SYGVKD.

This clone appeared a few times. This chain joins TRBV29-1 and TRBJ2-2, with a possible D match to TRBD2 (6 bases). V shed 7 bases and J shed 5 bases, with 11 bases lying between them. The V gene's germline CDR1 is SQVTM and CDR2 ANQGSEA. The CDR3 has 12 residues. CDR3 DNA: TGCAGCGCAGGGCGGGGAACCGGGGAGCTGTTTTTT. Translation gives CSAGRGTGELFF.

This chain links TRBV5-6 with TRBJ2-7; no clear D gene. The CDR3 length is 11 residues. Germline V gene lookup returns CDR1 SGHDT and CDR2 YYEEEE. The germline V and J ends were trimmed by 3 bases and 3 bases, with 4 bases remaining between them. The CDR3 reads CASSSGYEQYF. Here the CDR3 DNA reads TGTGCCAGCAGCTCCGGCTACGAGCAGTACTTC.

This clone was observed a handful of times. This sequence joins TRBV2 and TRBJ2-3, with D unclear. Trimming cost V 1 base and J 6 bases, with 5 bases left between them. The CDR3 is made up of 12 amino acids. The V gene's germline CDR1 is SNHLY and CDR2 FYNNEI. This CDR3 is CASSEDGDTQYF. The CDR3 DNA reads TGTGCCAGCAGTGAAGACGGGGATACGCAGTATTTT.

The chain recombines TRBV5-1 with TRBJ1-2, with D perhaps matching TRBD1 (6 bases). Germline V CDR1 and CDR2: SGHRS, YFSETQ. The CDR3 runs 14 residues. V was shortened by 0 bases and J by 5 bases, with 11 bases between the two germline ends. CDR3 region: CASSLVRGGYGYTF. The CDR3 DNA sequence: TGCGCCAGCAGCTTGGTCAGGGGAGGGTATGGCTACACCTTC.